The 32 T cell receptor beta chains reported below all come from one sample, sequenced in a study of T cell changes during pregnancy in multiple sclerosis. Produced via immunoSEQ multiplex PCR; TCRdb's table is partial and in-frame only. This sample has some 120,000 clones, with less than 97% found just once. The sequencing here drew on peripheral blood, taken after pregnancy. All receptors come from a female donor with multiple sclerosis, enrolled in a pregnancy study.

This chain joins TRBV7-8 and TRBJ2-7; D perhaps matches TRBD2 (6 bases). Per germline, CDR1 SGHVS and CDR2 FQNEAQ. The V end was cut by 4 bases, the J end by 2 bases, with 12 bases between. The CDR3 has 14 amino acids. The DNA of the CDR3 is TGTGCCAGCAGCTCCCTGACTAGACCCTACGAGCAGTACTTC. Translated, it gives CASSSLTRPYEQYF.

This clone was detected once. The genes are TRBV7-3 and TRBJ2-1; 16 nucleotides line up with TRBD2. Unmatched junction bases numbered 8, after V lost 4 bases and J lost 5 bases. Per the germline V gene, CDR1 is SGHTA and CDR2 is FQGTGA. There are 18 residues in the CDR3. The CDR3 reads CASSSLPGLAGGNNEQFF. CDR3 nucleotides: TGTGCCAGCAGCTCACTGCCGGGACTAGCGGGAGGGAACAATGAGCAGTTCTTC.

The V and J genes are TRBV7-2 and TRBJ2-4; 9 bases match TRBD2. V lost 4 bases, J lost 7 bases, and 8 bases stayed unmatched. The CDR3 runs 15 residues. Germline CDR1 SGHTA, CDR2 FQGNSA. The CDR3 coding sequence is TGTGCCAGCAGCTCTAGCGGGATCGTCTCGAACATTCAGTACTTC. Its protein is CASSSSGIVSNIQYF.

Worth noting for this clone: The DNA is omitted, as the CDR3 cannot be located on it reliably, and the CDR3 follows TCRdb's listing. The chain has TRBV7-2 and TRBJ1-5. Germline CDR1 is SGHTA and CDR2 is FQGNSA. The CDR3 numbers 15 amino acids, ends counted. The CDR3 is CASSSTSGGNQPQHF.

CDR3 in amino acids: CASSNTGERSEQYF. CDR3 sequence (DNA): TGCGCCAGCAGTAACACAGGGGAACGGAGCGAGCAGTACTTC. This chain links TRBV5-1 with TRBJ2-7; 7 bases line up with TRBD1. Germline CDR1 is SGHRS and CDR2 is YFSETQ. The V segment lost 5 bases and the J segment 6 bases; nucleotides outside the gene matches: 11. The CDR3 runs 14 residues.

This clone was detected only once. The CDR3 coding sequence is TGTGCCAGCAGTGAAACAACAGATACGCAGTATTTT. Amino acids: CASSETTDTQYF. This chain joins TRBV6-1 and TRBJ2-3; no clear D gene. Trimming took off 2 bases at V and 3 bases at J, with 3 bases between the two ends. CDR1 and CDR2 from the germline V gene are MNHNS and SASEGT. This CDR3 region has 12 residues.

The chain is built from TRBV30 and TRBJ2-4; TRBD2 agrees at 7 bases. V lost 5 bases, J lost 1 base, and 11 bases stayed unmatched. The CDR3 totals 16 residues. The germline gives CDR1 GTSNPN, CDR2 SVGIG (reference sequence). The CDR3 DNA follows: TGTGCCTGGGGGAGGGGCCCCGGAGGGGCCAAAAACATTCAGTACTTC. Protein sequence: CAWGRGPGGAKNIQYF.

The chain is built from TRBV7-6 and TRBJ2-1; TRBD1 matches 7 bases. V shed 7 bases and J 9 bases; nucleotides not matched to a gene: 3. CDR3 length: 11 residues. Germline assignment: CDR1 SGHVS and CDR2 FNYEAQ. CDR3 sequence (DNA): TGTGCCAGCAACTCAGGGGGTGAGCAGTTCTTC. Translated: CASNSGGEQFF.

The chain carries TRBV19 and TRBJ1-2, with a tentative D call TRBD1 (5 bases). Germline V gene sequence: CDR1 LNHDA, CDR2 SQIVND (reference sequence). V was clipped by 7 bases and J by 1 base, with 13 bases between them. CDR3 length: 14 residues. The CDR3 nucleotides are TGTGCCAGTACCCAGCATAGGGGTAACTATGGCTACACCTTC. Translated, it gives CASTQHRGNYGYTF.

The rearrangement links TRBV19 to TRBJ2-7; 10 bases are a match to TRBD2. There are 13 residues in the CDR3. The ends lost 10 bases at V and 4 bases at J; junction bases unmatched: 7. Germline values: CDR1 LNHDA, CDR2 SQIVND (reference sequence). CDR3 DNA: TGTGCCACTACTAGCGGGAATTGGTACGAGCAGTACTTC. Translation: CATTSGNWYEQYF.

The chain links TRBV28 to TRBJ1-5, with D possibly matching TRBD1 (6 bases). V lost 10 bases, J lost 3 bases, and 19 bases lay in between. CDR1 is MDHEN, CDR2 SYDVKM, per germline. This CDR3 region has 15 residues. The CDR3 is CATARGGYSNQPQHF. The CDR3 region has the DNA TGTGCCACCGCGAGGGGGGGCTACTCCAATCAGCCCCAGCATTTT.

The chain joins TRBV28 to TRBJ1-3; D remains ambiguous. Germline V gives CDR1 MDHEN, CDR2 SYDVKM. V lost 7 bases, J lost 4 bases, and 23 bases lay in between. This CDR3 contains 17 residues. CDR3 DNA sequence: TGTGCCAGCACTCCTCGGGGAGGGATCGGCTTCGGAAACACCATATATTTT. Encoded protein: CASTPRGGIGFGNTIYF.

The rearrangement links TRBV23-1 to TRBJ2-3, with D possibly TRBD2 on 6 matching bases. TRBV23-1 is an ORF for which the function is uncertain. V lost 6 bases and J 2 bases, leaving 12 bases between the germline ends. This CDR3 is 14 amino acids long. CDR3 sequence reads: CASSPPGDTDTQYF. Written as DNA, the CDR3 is TGCGCCAGCAGCCCCCCGGGGGACACAGATACGCAGTATTTT.

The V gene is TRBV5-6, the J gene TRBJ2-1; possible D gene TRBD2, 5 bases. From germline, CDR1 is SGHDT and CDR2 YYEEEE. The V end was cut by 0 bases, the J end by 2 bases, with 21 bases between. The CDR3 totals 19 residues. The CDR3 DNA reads TGTGCCAGCAGCTTGGTTTCGCGGGCCACCGGAGTGGCCTACAATGAGCAGTTCTTC. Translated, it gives CASSLVSRATGVAYNEQFF.

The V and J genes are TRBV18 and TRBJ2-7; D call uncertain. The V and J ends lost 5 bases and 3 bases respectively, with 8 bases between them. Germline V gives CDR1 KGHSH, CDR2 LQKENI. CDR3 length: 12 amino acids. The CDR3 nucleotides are TGTGCCAGCTCAAATTTAGACTACGAGCAGTACTTC. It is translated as CASSNLDYEQYF.

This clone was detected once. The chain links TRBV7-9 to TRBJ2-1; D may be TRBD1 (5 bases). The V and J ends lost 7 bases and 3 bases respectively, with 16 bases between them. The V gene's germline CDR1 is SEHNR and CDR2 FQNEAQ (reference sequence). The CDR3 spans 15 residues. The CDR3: CASTSAGLGYNEQFF. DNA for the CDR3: TGTGCCAGCACTTCAGCAGGGCTCGGCTACAATGAGCAGTTCTTC.

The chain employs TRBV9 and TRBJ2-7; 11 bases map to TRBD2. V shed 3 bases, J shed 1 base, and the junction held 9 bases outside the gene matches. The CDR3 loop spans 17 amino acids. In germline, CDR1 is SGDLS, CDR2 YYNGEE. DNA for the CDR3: TGTGCCAGCAGCGCGACACCCTTAGCGGGAGGGTCCTACGAGCAGTACTTC. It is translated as CASSATPLAGGSYEQYF.

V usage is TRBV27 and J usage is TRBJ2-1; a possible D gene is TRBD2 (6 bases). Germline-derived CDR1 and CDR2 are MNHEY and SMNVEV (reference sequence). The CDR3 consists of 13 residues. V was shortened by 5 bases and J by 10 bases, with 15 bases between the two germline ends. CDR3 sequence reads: CASSPAGGSEQFF. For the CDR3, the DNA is TGTGCCAGCAGTCCGGCTGGGGGGTCGGAGCAGTTCTTC.

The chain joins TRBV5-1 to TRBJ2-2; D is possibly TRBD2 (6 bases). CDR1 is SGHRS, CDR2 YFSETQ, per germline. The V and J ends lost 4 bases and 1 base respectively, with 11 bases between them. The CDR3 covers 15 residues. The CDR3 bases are TGCGCCAGCAGCCTGGTCGGGGGGAACACCGGGGAGCTGTTTTTT. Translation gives CASSLVGGNTGELFF.

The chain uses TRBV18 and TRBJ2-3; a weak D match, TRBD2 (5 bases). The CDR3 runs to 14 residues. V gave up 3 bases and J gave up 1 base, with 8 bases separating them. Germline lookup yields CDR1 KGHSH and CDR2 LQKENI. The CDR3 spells CASSPGVGTDTQYF. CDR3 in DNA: TGTGCCAGCTCACCGGGAGTCGGCACAGATACGCAGTATTTT.

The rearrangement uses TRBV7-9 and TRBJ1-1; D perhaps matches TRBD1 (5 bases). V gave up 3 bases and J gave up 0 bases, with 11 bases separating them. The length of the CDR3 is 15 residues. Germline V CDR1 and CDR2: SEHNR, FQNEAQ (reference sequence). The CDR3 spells CASSLTRQLNTEAFF. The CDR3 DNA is TGTGCCAGCAGCTTGACCAGACAGTTGAACACTGAAGCTTTCTTT.

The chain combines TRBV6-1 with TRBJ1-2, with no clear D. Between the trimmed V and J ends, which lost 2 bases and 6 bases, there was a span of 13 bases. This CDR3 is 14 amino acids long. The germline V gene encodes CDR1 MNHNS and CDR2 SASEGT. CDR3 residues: CASSERSRGHGYTF. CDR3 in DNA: TGTGCCAGCAGTGAACGGTCCCGAGGTCATGGCTACACCTTC.

CDR3 DNA sequence: TGCGCCAGCAGCCAAGTGGGAACAGGGAACAGGGAGCTGTTTTTT. This codes for CASSQVGTGNRELFF. The V gene is TRBV4-3, the J gene TRBJ2-2, with D possibly being TRBD1 (6 bases). The V end was cut by 1 base, the J end by 9 bases, with 15 bases between. The CDR3 covers 15 residues. The germline gives CDR1 LGHNA, CDR2 YSLEER.

CDR3 residues: CASSPLPRAVNTEAFF. In DNA, the CDR3 is TGTGCCAGCTCACCCCTCCCCAGGGCGGTGAACACTGAAGCTTTCTTT. This chain connects TRBV18 to TRBJ1-1; possibly TRBD1 for D (5 bases). The CDR3 runs 16 residues. V lost 3 bases to trimming and J lost 0 bases, with 14 bases between them. Germline V CDR1 and CDR2: KGHSH, LQKENI.

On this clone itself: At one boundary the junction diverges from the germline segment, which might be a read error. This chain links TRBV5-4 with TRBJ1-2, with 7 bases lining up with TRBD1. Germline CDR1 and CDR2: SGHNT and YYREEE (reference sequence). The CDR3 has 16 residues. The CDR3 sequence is CATIKTSGQSNYGYTF. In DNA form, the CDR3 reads TGTGCCACTATAAAAACGTCGGGACAGTCTAATTATGGCTACACCTTC.

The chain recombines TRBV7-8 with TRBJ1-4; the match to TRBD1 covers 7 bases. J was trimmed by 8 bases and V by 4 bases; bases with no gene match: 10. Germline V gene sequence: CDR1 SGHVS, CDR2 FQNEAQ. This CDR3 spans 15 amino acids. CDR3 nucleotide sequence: TGTGCCAGCAGCTCCAATAGGGGGCATGGGGAAAAACTGTTTTTT. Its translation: CASSSNRGHGEKLFF.

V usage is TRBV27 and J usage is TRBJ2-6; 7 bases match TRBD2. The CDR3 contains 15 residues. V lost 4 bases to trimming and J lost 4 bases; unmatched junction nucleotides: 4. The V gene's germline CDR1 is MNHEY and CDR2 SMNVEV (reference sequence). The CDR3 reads CASSWGGSGANVLTF. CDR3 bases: TGTGCCAGCAGTTGGGGGGGGTCCGGGGCCAACGTCCTGACTTTC.

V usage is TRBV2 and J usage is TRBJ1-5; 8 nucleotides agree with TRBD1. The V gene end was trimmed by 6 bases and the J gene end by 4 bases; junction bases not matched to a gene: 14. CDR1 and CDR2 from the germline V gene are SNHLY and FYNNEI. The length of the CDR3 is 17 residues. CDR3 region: CASSSSGQGARNQPQHF. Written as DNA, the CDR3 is TGTGCCAGCAGCTCCAGCGGACAGGGCGCACGAAATCAGCCCCAGCATTTT. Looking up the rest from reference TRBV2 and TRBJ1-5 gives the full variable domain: EPEVTQTPSHQVTQMGQEVILRCVPISNHLYFYWYRQILGQKVEFLVSFYNNEISEKSEIFDDQFSVERPDGSNFTLKIRSTKLEDSAMYFCASSSSGQGARNQPQHFGDGTRLSIL.

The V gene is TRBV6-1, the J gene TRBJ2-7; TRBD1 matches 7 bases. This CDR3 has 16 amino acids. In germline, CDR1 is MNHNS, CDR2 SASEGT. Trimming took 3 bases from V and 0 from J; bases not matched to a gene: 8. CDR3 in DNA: TGTGCCAGCAGTGATGGAAGACAGGGCCTCTCCTACGAGCAGTACTTC. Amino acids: CASSDGRQGLSYEQYF.

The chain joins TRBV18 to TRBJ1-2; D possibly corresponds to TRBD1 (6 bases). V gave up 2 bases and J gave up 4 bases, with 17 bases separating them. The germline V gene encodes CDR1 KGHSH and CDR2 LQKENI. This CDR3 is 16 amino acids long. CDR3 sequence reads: CASSPSSRTASYGYTF. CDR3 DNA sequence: TGTGCCAGCTCACCAAGTAGTCGGACAGCCTCCTATGGCTACACCTTC.

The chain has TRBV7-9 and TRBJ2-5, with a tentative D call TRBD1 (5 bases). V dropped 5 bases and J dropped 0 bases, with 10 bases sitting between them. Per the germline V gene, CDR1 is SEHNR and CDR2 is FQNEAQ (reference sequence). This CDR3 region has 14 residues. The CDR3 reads CASSRTSYQETQYF. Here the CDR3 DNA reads TGTGCCAGCAGCCGGACATCGTACCAAGAGACCCAGTACTTC. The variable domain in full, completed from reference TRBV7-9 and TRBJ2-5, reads DTGVSQNPRHKITKRGQNVTFRCDPISEHNRLYWYRQTLGQGPEFLTYFQNEAQLEKSRLLSDRFSAERPKGSFSTLEIQRTEQGDSAMYLCASSRTSYQETQYFGPGTRLLVL.

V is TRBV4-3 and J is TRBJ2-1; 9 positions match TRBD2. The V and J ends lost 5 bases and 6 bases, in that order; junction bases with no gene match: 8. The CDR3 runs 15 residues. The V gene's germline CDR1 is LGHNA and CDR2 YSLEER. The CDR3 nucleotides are TGCGCCAGCAGCTCACCGGGACTAGCCTCCAATGAGCAGTTCTTC. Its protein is CASSSPGLASNEQFF.